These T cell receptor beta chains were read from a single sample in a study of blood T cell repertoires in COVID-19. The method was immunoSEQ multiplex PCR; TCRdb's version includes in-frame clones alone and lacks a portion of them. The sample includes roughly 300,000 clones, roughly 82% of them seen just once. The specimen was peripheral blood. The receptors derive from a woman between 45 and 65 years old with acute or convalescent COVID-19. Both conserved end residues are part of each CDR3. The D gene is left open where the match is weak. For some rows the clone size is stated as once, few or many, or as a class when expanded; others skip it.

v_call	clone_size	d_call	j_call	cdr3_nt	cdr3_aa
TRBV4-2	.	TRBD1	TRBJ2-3	TGTGCCAGCAGCCAAGATGACAGGGCCTCTTATACGCAGTATTTT	CASSQDDRASYTQYF
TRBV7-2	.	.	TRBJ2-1	TGTGCCAGCAGTCCCATCGGGAATGAGCAGTTCTTC	CASSPIGNEQFF
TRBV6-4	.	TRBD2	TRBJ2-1	TGTGCCAGCAGTCCGCGAGGCGGGGGTGGGTCCTACAATGAGCAGTTCTTC	CASSPRGGGGSYNEQFF
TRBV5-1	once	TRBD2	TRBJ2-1	TGCGCCAGCAGCGGGCAGGGCGGTAGCGGGAGAGAGGGCTACAATGAGCAGTTCTTC	CASSGQGGSGREGYNEQFF
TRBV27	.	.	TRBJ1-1	TGTGCCAGCAGTACACCAAGGGACACGAACACTGAAGCTTTCTTT	CASSTPRDTNTEAFF
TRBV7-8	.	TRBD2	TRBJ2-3	TGTGCCAGCAAAGTAGCGGGAGAACGCGATACGCAGTATTTT	CASKVAGERDTQYF
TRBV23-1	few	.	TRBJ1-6	TGCGCCAGCAGTTACGTACAGTGGGGCCAAGATTCACCCCTCCACTTT	CASSYVQWGQDSPLHF
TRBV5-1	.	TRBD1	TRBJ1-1	TGCGCCAGCAGCTTGGCAGGGACAGACACTGAAGCTTTCTTT	CASSLAGTDTEAFF
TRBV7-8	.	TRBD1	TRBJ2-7	TGTGCCAGCAGCTTAGGGGACAGGGGCGAGCAGTACTTC	CASSLGDRGEQYF
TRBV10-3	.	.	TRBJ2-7	TGTGCCATCAGTGGTAGATTGATATACGAGCAGTACTTC	CAISGRLIYEQYF
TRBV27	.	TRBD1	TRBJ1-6	TGTGCCAGCGGTCGACAGGGTGGCTCCTATAATTCACCCCTCCACTTT	CASGRQGGSYNSPLHF
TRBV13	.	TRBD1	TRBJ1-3	TGTGCCAGCAGCCGGACAGGGGCTGGAAACACCATATATTTT	CASSRTGAGNTIYF
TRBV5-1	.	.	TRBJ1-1	TGCGCCAGCAGCTTGTGGGCGAACACTGAAGCTTTCTTT	CASSLWANTEAFF
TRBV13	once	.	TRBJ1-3	TGTGCCAGCAGCTTAGGAGGGAGAGGAAACACCATATATTTT	CASSLGGRGNTIYF
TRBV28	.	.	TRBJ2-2	TGTGCCAGCAGTTTAATAGGGGACACCGGGGAGCTGTTTTTT	CASSLIGDTGELFF
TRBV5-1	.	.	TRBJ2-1	TGCGCCAGCAGCTTGGCCTCGGGAAGCTCCTACAATGAGCAGTTCTTC	CASSLASGSSYNEQFF
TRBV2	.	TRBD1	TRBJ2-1	TGTGCCAGCAGTGTTCGACAGGGGATTGGAGAGCAGTTCTTC	CASSVRQGIGEQFF
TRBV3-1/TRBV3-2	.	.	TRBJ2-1	TGTGCCAGCAGCCAAGATGAAAATGGAGCGAAGCAGTTCTTC	CASSQDENGAKQFF
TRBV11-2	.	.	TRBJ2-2	TGTGCCAGCAGCTCGCCCCGGACTCTCTCCGGGGAGCTGTTTTTT	CASSSPRTLSGELFF
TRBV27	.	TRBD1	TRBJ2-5	TGTGCCAGCAGTGGGACAGGGCAAGAGACCCAGTACTTC	CASSGTGQETQYF
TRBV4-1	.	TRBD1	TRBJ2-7	TGCGCCAGCAGCACTCGGACAGGGCTCTCCTACGAGCAGTACTTC	CASSTRTGLSYEQYF
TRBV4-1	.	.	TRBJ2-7	TGCGCCAGCAGCCCTCCGGCAGGGAACGAGCAGTACTTC	CASSPPAGNEQYF
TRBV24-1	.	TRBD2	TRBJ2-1	TGTGCCACCAGTGACCGATCCCTGGCGGGGGGGGCTAGTAATGAGCAGTTCTTC	CATSDRSLAGGASNEQFF
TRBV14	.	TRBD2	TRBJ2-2	TGTGCCAGCAGCCAACAACTAGCGGGCACCGGGGAGCTGTTTTTT	CASSQQLAGTGELFF
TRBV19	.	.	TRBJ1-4	TGTGCCAGTAGTTTCGACAGGGAAAAACTGTTTTTT	CASSFDREKLFF